Listed below are T cell receptor beta chains from one sample, sequenced in a study of T cells in Graves' hyperthyroidism and ophthalmopathy. TCRdb re-called the multiplex PCR reads with MiXCR, one entry per CDR3 protein. The sample consists of more than 350,000 distinct CDR3 sequences, approximately 18% of them appearing once. The sequencing sample was made of blood. Receptors were obtained from a woman aged 25-40 years with Graves' hyperthyroidism that later progressed to Graves' ophthalmopathy. Each CDR3 is given with its conserved first and last residue. D genes are given only for firm matches.

D,V,length,CDR3
TRBD2,TRBV25-1,17,CASSPLRRAGDDDTQYF
-,TRBV4-1,17,CASSQFQLGWNTGELFF
TRBD1,TRBV4-1,15,CASSLRTGQKTEAFF
-,TRBV12-3/TRBV12-4,13,CASSFMEAQPQHF
TRBD1,TRBV12-3/TRBV12-4,14,CASIRQGVSEGYTF
-,TRBV3-1,14,CASSERKVSYEQYF
-,TRBV27,14,CASSLNGRWPGYTF
-,TRBV10-1,15,CASSDSGLSNQPQHF
-,TRBV11-3,14,CASSLEVHRVTQYF
-,TRBV7-9,12,CASSLSGEKLFF
-,TRBV6-1,15,CAGNIGPQNQETQYF
TRBD2,TRBV7-8,14,CASRLAGGGNEQFF
TRBD1,TRBV6-1,15,CASNIDRGLNTEAFF
-,TRBV11-1,15,CASSLNPTGAYGYTF
TRBD2,TRBV12-3/TRBV12-4,19,CASSLIVGSASGNPDTQYF
TRBD2,TRBV18,16,CASSPVVAGSQETQYF
-,TRBV6-1,13,CATGDSGANVLTF
-,TRBV11-3,13,CASSLDRSAPLHF
-,TRBV7-7,15,CASSFDVLAYNEQFF
TRBD2,TRBV15,19,CATSRSSKDSGGRYNEQFF
TRBD2,TRBV11-2,16,CTSSPGRGRVSYEQYF
-,TRBV29-1,13,CSVESGADYEQYF
-,TRBV18,15,CASSHNAGPTYEQYF
-,TRBV7-9,14,CASSLAGGLNEQFF
-,TRBV5-1,12,CASSSREYEQYF
-,TRBV11-1,16,CASSLASASLQGEQFF
TRBD1,TRBV7-9,14,CASSPGQPIYEQYF
-,TRBV28,14,CASSVRGADTEAFF
-,TRBV6-1,17,CASSDHGLTYSNQPQHF
-,TRBV29-1,14,CSVEAMVPSNIQYF
-,TRBV5-1,14,CASSQPIDSYEQYF
-,TRBV2,14,CASSVNRATYEQYF
-,TRBV29-1,15,CSVDDSYKFSPEAFF
-,TRBV7-9,15,CASSSNSGARDTQYF
-,TRBV11-2,16,CASSLMGLSAYNEQFF
-,TRBV30,12,CAWGGEGVEAFF
-,TRBV19,16,CATFGLGGPSISTQYF
-,TRBV19,13,CASSPHYNNEQFF
-,TRBV13,14,CASSLGKLNSPLHF
-,TRBV19,16,CASSRSADSEYTEAFF
-,TRBV5-4,15,CASSLEVGRGTEAFF
TRBD2,TRBV10-3,15,CATGNRGGLWNEQYF
TRBD2,TRBV2,18,CASSHPAGTSGSRYEQYF
-,TRBV19,14,CASSMETLNAEAFF
TRBD2,TRBV12-3/TRBV12-4,18,CASSSVLAGGRFLNEQFF
-,TRBV7-8,16,CASSFHAPTGYEKLFF
-,TRBV7-8,16,CASSLLSASDDNEQFF
-,TRBV3-1,12,CASSQQYYEQYF
-,TRBV19,14,CASSIIGGGQPQHF
-,TRBV5-6,13,CASSKDTYYGYTF
TRBD1,TRBV11-2,14,CASSRGTGFTEAFF
TRBD1,TRBV19,14,CASSTRQGVYEQYF
TRBD2,TRBV19,14,CASGLAGTPYEQYF
TRBD2,TRBV6-5,18,CASSYSSGSGTGFDEQFF
-,TRBV4-2,17,CASSLRENFQSSYEQYF
TRBD2,TRBV2,16,CASRAHSGSSYNEQFF
TRBD1,TRBV29-1,13,CSVADRGMDTQYF
-,TRBV30,15,CAWSGTLGGEETQYF
-,TRBV5-1,12,CASSLGQNEQYF